This TCR beta chain is from a study of cytomegalovirus exposure and HLA in healthy donors. Germline V lookup: CDR1 MNHEY, CDR2 SMNVEV (reference sequence). The CDR3 has 17 residues. Deletions cut 0 bases from V and 4 bases from J, with 19 bases between. These donors were members of the 120-subject validation cohort, a group separate from the roughly 670-subject first cohort. Study conclusions and caveats: Researchers catalogued some 160 TCR beta chains as cytomegalovirus-associated. Across donors, most TCRs were seen rarely, yet some public ones were widespread. The classifier reportedly diagnosed cytomegalovirus status with high specificity and sensitivity.

Sequencing was performed with immunoSEQ multiplex PCR; in TCRdb, only in-frame clones are kept and a portion is missing. Of roughly 230,000 clones listed, about 90% were seen once; the top ten hold 3.1%. With regard to this clone: Antigen unknown.

Sequencing was carried out using PBMCs. This sequence originates from a woman aged 30 to 39 in good health and CMV-seronegative. The chain uses TRBV27 and TRBJ2-7; TRBD2 might be the D (6 bases). Here the CDR3 DNA reads TGTGCCAGCAGTTTATCGCAGGGACTCACGGATGTATACGAGCAGTACTTC. Its protein product is CASSLSQGLTDVYEQYF.